The entry below describes one T cell receptor (beta chain). The antigen remains undetermined. Produced via immunoSEQ multiplex PCR; TCRdb's table is partial and in-frame only. Of some 150,000 clones listed, about 92% are singletons. The V segment lost 0 bases and the J segment 1 base; nucleotides outside the gene matches: 4. Germline V gene sequence: CDR1 SGDLS, CDR2 YYNGEE. The length of the CDR3 is 17 residues. The sample originates from a study of T cell responses to AZD1222 COVID-19 vaccine. Findings and caveats of the study: The study found vaccine-associated CD4 TCRs spanning spike, dominant at 160-218 and 743-854. Spike-specific TCR depth and breadth grew after two AZD1222 doses. Repertoires in all cases were sampled only once the peak T cell response had passed.

The TCR originated in an adult who received the AZD1222 COVID-19 vaccine. Sequences were derived from peripheral blood, sampled 28 days after the second AZD1222 dose. This chain uses TRBV9 with TRBJ1-1, with 12 positions matching TRBD1. The CDR3 bases are TGTGCCAGCAGCGTAGAAAGGGGACAGGGGGCGAACACTGAAGCTTTCTTT. Protein sequence: CASSVERGQGANTEAFF.